This T cell receptor beta chain is from a study of cytomegalovirus exposure and HLA in healthy donors (TCRdb year 2017). Background for the entire study: According to an earlier analysis of 587 of the donors, some 170 million T cells yielded 100 million or so unique TCR beta sequences and 276 Gb of sequence data. An early release covering some 640 HLA-typed donors comprised around 300 gigabases of sequencing data and roughly 86 million unique TCR sequences. Of the approximately 400 genotyped donors, 81% fell in the genetic ancestry cluster associated with self-reported Caucasian donors. The study aimed to test whether cataloging public T cell receptors could reveal signatures of past pathogen exposure. The T cell repertoires of under 750 subjects were profiled by immunosequencing and related to cytomegalovirus serostatus. A separate validation cohort of more than 100 different subjects was used in addition to the approximately 700-subject first cohort. To predict cytomegalovirus infection status, the study combined high-throughput TCR immunosequencing, statistical association of individual TCRs with disease status, and machine learning. In a later analysis, previously published TCR beta repertoires from fewer than 750 donors were re-analyzed and high-resolution HLA genotyping was added so that TCR occurrence patterns could be studied. Rather than drawing on any new phenotypic data, the later analysis identified candidate immune exposures from TCR beta sequences and the way those sequences occurred across donors. To decide whether each TCR beta V gene segment behaved as functional or pseudogenic, an earlier analysis of approximately 590 of the donors relied on high-throughput TCR beta sequencing. Donor age, sex, ethnicity and CMV serostatus were compiled together with the repertoire data. A later genetic analysis used genome-wide SNP genotypes for about three fifths of the roughly 700 donors, treating that subset as a discovery cohort. Every repertoire in the discovery cohort had been generated on one and the same sequencing platform. HLA typing included class I and class II loci at four-digit resolution. Typing coverage differed by locus: A, B, C, DRB1 and DQB1 were typed in about 620-630 donors, DQA1 in 500 to 550, DPA1 in 600 to 610, and DPB1 in 450 to 480. Four or five DR-DQ haplotypes were handled as single units for association and clustering, since linkage in the cohort was strong. Among about 400 genotyped donors of the cohort, an average of approximately 200,000 unique TCR beta nucleotide sequences was sequenced per donor, of which 15% to 20% were non-productive.

Its CDR3 holds 12 amino acids, cysteine through phenylalanine. This entry keeps only the CDR3 DNA: 36 bases, framed from base 1. CDR1 and CDR2 (MNHEY, SVGAGI) derive from the germline V gene. V loses 5 bases of germline sequence and J loses 4 bases, and the interval between the two ends is 8 bases. A note on this clone: Its binding antigen is unknown. Base qualities are not recorded, but no much larger clone differs from it by a single base.

Receptor amplification or capture employed the immunoSEQ multiplex PCR assay. The multiplex PCR relied on a mix of 60 forward primers for TCR Vbeta segments and 13 reverse primers for TCR Jbeta segments. A multiplex PCR assay on genomic DNA amplified the CDR3 region of rearranged TCR beta genes. On the Illumina HiSeq System, the amplified TCR beta libraries were sequenced as 87-base-pair reads. Regarding the original processing steps: A later analysis tallied 75 million to 85 million unique TCR beta chains across the 550 to 850 repertoires, and around 9.9 million of those chains were shared by two or more donors. Raw reads were error-corrected and collapsed into unique sequences by a nearest-neighbor algorithm in which closely related sequences were merged to remove PCR and sequencing errors. V, D and J gene segments were assigned by aligning CDR3 sequences to IMGT reference sequences. For a sequence to be retained, at least a six-nucleotide match to both a V gene segment and a J gene segment was required. A rearrangement counted as productive if the CDR3 had no stop codons and remained in frame with V and J, and every other rearrangement counted as non-productive. Following IMGT convention, CDR3 was defined as the stretch from the second conserved V-encoded cysteine up to the conserved J-encoded phenylalanine. In an earlier analysis of around 570 of the donors, sequences lacking an unambiguous match to a single V gene segment were excluded. In an earlier analysis of about 590 of the donors, a V segment was called functional when productive rearrangements were above 56.7%, and segregating when the standard deviation between donors exceeded 5%. A statistical classification framework was built for diagnosing cytomegalovirus status from the catalog of TCR beta chain sequences. A later analysis assigned V and J genes by comparing TCR nucleotide sequences with IMGT/GENE-DB human TR gene sequences. The TCRdist pipeline was used in a later analysis to assign CDR3 sequences and most-parsimonious VDJ recombination scenarios. A later analysis defined each TCR beta chain by its CDR3 amino acid sequence plus V-gene family, and excluded reads lacking a unique V-gene family. A later analysis removed 500 to 600 highly shared, low-generation-probability nucleotide sequences to deal with suspected cross-contamination and a sequencing artifact. In a later analysis, a clonal expansion index was calculated for each public chain from normalized within-repertoire ranks of inferred template counts. Generation probabilities in a later analysis came from a VDJ recombination model fitted to out-of-frame rearrangements, and those results were checked against IGoR. In a later analysis, TCR-TCR, TCR-HLA and TCR-CMV co-occurrence was scored with hypergeometric tests, and a repertoire-size bias correction was applied to TCR pairs. To estimate false discovery rates, a later analysis permuted the HLA or CMV assignments 20 times. In a later analysis, co-occurring TCRs were grouped using DBSCAN, with TCRdist sequence similarity added in when clustering inside HLA-allele-positive subsets. Repertoires with fewer than 30,000 or more than 120,000 public chains were left out of co-occurrence clustering, as were a handful of repertoires with anomalous nucleotide sharing. Entries here come from immuneACCESS through TCRdb and include only in-frame sequences with V and J called. Some clones fail to appear in such tables; in the studies checked, an unresolved V gene covers under half of the shortfall, and the cause of the remainder is unknown. V, J and clone size are those of that table, while D and trimming were read from the DNA. The sample records 100,000 to 150,000 clones, more than 75% of which are singletons. The ten top clones hold approximately 1.6% of the sample.

The cohort was made up of about 670 healthy bone marrow donors. Cohort members were all nominally healthy when sampled, although unrecorded immune exposures were likely present. The donor was CMV seronegative and was included in the group of 352 seronegative cohort members. A peripheral blood sample was provided by each donor, and peripheral blood mononuclear cells were used for TCR beta sequencing. Genomic DNA extraction from the blood cell samples was performed with the Qiagen DNeasy Blood Extraction Kit. Results the study describes overall, beyond this receptor: In a later analysis, HLA-associated TCR beta chains were found to be more clonally expanded and to have lower generation probabilities than equally common non-associated chains. Some IMGT-functional V segments, including TRBV6-2 and TRBV6-3, could not be distinguished by the 87-base-pair reads and were therefore excluded. A total of fewer than 200 TCR beta chains were listed by the study as associated with cytomegalovirus. Linkage disequilibrium might explain the correlated functional status among segregating V segments, but an unknown experimental factor could not be ruled out. In vitro tests confirmed that a few of the cytomegalovirus-associated TCR beta chains recognize cytomegalovirus antigens. A later analysis reported that several top co-occurrence clusters appeared linked to parvovirus B19, influenza, CMV and Epstein-Barr virus. CMV serostatus was the only immune exposure information available for the cohort. The cohort was sequenced for TCR beta chains only, and without alpha or paired-chain data the features that could be detected were limited. Because some donors lacked HLA typing at each locus, the association tests relied only on the typed subset. An earlier analysis of approximately 530 of the donors showed that most TCR beta V segments appeared in productive rearrangements either about 90% or about 30% of the time, which broadly matched IMGT annotations. At a false discovery rate of 0.05, a later analysis linked 15,000 to 20,000 TCR beta sequences to specific HLA alleles. A further reported finding was that TCR beta sequences accurately predicted the HLA-A and HLA-B alleles for most subjects in the first cohort. It was suggested by the authors that the approach could potentially be generalized to other disease states and immunological phenotypes. Presence/absence analyses assumed roughly uniform sequencing depth across donors, an assumption that may not hold. Most TCR sequences were seen in very few donors, while some public TCRs were found in many individuals. When HLA alleles, especially DR and DQ, strongly co-occurred, TCR associations were difficult to assign to individual alleles. According to a later genetic analysis, donors in an Asian-associated ancestry cluster had fewer N-insertions in productive TCRs than the approximately 700-donor mean. The classifier was reported to diagnose cytomegalovirus status with high specificity and sensitivity in both the original and validation cohorts. A group of highly shared sequence variants was considered likely to be a technical artifact of the sequencing pipeline. V-gene and J-gene trimming of TCR beta chains was associated with a missense DCLRE1C variant in a later genetic analysis, and the association was replicated in an independent cohort. A later analysis found that TCR association rates varied across HLA loci, with DRB1 alleles showing the most associated TCRs and HLA-C alleles the fewest. The earlier analysis of 587 of the donors excluded about 16 rarely observed V segments, including chromosome 9 orphons, because counts were too low. A later analysis found that most CMV-associated TCR beta chains appeared HLA-restricted, with HLA associations seemingly driven largely by CMV exposure.

Sequenced material: PBMCs. The sequence was collected from a female donor in good health and CMV-seronegative. Here the chain combines TRBV6-5 and TRBJ1-1, with no confidently assigned D gene. The sequenced DNA: TGTGCCAGCAGTCGAGAGAGCACTGAAGCTTTCTTT. The resulting protein is CASSRESTEAFF.